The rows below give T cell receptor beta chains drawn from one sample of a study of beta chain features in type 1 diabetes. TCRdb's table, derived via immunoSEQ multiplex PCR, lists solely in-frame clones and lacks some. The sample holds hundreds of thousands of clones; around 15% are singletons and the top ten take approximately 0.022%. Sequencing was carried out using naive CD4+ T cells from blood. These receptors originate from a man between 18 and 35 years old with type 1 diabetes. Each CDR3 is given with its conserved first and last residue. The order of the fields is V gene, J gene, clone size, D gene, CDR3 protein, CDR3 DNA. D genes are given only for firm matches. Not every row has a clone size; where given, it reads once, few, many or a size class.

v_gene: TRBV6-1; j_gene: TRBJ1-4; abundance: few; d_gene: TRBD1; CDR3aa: CASMGRDRAEKLFF; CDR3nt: TGTGCCAGCATGGGACGGGACAGGGCTGAAAAACTGTTTTTT
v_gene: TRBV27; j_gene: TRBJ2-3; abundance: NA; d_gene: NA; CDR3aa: CASTPEGYADTQYF; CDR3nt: TGTGCCAGCACCCCCGAGGGGTACGCAGATACGCAGTATTTT
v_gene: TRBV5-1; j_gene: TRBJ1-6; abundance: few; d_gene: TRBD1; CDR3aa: CASSLGQGQGSPLHF; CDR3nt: TGCGCCAGCAGCCTCGGACAGGGCCAAGGCTCACCCCTCCACTTT
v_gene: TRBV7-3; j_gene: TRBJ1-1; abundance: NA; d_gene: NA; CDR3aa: CASSLVTTSEAFF; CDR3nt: TGTGCCAGCAGCTTAGTGACTACCAGTGAAGCTTTCTTT
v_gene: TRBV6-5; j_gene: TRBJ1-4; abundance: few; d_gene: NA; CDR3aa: CASSYSHQGEKLFF; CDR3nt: TGTGCCAGCAGTTACTCGCACCAGGGAGAAAAACTGTTTTTT
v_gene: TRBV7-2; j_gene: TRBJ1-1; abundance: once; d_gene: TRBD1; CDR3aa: CASSSGQANTEAFF; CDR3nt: TGTGCCAGCAGCTCGGGACAGGCGAACACTGAAGCTTTCTTT
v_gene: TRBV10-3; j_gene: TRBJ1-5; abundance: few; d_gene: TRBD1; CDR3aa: CAIRNDRDQPQHF; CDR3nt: TGTGCCATCAGAAACGACAGGGACCAGCCCCAGCATTTT
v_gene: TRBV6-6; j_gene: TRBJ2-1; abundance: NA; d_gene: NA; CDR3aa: CASTQSPTRRTWFF; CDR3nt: TGTGCCAGCACCCAGTCCCCAACTAGGCGTACTTGGTTCTTC
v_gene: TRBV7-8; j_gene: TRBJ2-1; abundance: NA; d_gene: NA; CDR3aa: CASTLYNEQFF; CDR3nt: TGTGCCAGCACCCTGTACAATGAGCAGTTCTTC
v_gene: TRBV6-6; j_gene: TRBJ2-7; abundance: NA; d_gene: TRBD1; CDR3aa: CASSGPGQGYEQYF; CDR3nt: TGTGCCAGCAGTGGTCCGGGACAGGGATACGAGCAGTACTTC
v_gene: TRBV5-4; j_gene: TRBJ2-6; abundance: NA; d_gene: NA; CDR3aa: CASRRAGANVLTF; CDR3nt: TGTGCCAGCAGGCGGGCAGGGGCCAACGTCCTGACTTTC
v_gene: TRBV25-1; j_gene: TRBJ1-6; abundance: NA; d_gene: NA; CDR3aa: CASARGSSNSPLHF; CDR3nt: TGTGCCAGCGCACGGGGATCCAGTAATTCACCCCTCCACTTT
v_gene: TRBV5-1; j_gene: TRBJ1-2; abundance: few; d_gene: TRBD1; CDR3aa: CASSRDRGQGSGYTF; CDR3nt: TGCGCCAGCAGCCGGGACCGAGGACAGGGCTCGGGCTACACCTTC
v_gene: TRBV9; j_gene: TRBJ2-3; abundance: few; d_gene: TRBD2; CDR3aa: CASSVAEPGGTPHPDTQYF; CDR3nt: TGTGCCAGCAGCGTAGCTGAGCCCGGGGGGACCCCCCACCCAGATACGCAGTATTTT
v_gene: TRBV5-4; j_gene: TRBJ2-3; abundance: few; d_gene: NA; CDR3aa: CASSLVGSTDTQYF; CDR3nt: TGTGCCAGCAGCTTGGTCGGCAGCACAGATACGCAGTATTTT
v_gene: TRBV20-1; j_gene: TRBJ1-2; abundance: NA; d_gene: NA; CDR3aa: CSARGIYGYTF; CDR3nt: TGCAGTGCTCGAGGGATTTATGGCTACACCTTC
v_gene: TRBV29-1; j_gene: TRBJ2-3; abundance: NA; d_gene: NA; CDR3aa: CSGTKGGSTDTQYF; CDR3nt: TGCAGCGGAACTAAAGGGGGGTCTACAGATACGCAGTATTTT
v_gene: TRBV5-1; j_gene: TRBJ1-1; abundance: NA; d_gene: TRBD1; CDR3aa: CASMDRVGVNTEAFF; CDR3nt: TGCGCCAGCATGGACAGGGTAGGGGTGAACACTGAAGCTTTCTTT
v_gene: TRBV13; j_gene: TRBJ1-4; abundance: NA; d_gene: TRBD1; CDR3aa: CASIDRGRGEKLFF; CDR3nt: TGTGCCAGCATTGACAGGGGGCGAGGGGAAAAACTGTTTTTT
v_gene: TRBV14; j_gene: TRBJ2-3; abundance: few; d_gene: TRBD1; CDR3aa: CASSPGTGVTDTQYF; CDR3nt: TGTGCCAGCAGTCCCGGGACAGGTGTCACAGATACGCAGTATTTT
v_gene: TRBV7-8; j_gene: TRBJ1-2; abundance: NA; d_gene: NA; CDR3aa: CASSLPGEWGGYTF; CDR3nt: TGTGCCAGCAGCTTGCCCGGGGAGTGGGGTGGCTACACCTTC
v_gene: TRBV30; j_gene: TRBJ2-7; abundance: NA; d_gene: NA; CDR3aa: CAWTAGGPYEQYF; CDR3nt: TGTGCCTGGACTGCTGGGGGCCCCTACGAGCAGTACTTC
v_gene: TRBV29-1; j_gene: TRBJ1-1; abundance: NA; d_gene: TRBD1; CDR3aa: CSVEGQENTEAFF; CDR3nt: TGCAGCGTTGAGGGACAGGAGAACACTGAAGCTTTCTTT
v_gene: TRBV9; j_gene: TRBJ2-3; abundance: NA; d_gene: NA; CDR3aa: CASSRGLLDTQYF; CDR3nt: TGTGCCAGCAGTAGAGGACTGCTAGATACGCAGTATTTT
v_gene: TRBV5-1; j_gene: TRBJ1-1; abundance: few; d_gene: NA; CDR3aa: CASSQTPNTEAFF; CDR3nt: TGCGCCAGCAGCCAGACACCTAACACTGAAGCTTTCTTT
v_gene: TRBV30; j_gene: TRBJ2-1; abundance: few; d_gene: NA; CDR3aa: CARRRGFGATGHNEQFF; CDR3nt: TGTGCCCGACGAAGGGGGTTCGGGGCTACGGGTCACAATGAGCAGTTCTTC
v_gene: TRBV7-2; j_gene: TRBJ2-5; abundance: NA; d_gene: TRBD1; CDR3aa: CASRSRGLGETQYF; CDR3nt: TGTGCCAGCAGGTCCAGGGGGCTTGGAGAGACCCAGTACTTC
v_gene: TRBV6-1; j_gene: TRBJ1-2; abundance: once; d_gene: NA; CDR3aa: CASSEWGSGWDYYGYTF; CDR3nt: TGTGCCAGCAGTGAATGGGGGTCAGGGTGGGACTACTATGGCTACACCTTC
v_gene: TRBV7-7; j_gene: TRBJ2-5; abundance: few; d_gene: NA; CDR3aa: CASSLGPGSETQYF; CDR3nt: TGTGCTAGCAGCTTAGGTCCGGGGAGCGAGACCCAGTACTTC
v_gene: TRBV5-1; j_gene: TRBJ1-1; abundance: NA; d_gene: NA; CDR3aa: CASSPQGSLNTEAFF; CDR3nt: TGCGCCAGCAGCCCCCAAGGATCCCTGAACACTGAAGCTTTCTTT
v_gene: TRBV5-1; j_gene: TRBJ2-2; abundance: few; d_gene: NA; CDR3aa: CASSSWGGSLGTGELFF; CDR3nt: TGCGCCAGCAGCTCCTGGGGAGGCTCCTTGGGGACCGGGGAGCTGTTTTTT
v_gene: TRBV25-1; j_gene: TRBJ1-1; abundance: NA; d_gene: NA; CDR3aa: CASSDGAGTEAFF; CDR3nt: TGTGCCAGCAGTGACGGGGCGGGCACTGAAGCTTTCTTT
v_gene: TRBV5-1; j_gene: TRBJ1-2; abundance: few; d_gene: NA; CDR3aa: CASSKDRANYGYTF; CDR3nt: TGCGCCAGCAGCAAGGACAGAGCTAACTATGGCTACACCTTC